Sequencing of this TCR beta chain was carried out in a study of CD8 T cells in Susac syndrome. V gave up 5 bases and J gave up 4 bases; unmatched junction bases: 5. The CDR3 length is 15 residues. Germline assignment: CDR1 SGHTA and CDR2 FQGNSA. RNA totalling about 0.45 to 1 ug underwent reverse transcription with random hexamers. The amplification used immunoSEQ multiplex PCR on TCR beta CDR3; it spanned 54 Vbeta and 13 Jbeta. TCRdb passed the immunoSEQ multiplex PCR reads through MiXCR, listing each CDR3 protein once. This sample has some 160,000 distinct CDR3 sequences, with around 92% found just once. Healthy donors formed controls matched for age and sex.

This sequence originates from a human donor in good health. The gene calls are TRBV7-2 and TRBJ2-2; TRBD2 matches 9 bases. The sample comprised CD4+ T cells from PBMCs. The DNA of the CDR3 is TGTGCCAGCAGCCCTTGGACTAGCGTCACCGGGGAGCTGTTTTTT. Residues: CASSPWTSVTGELFF.